This T cell receptor (beta chain) comes out of a study of CD4 T cell repertoires in COVID-19. The repertoire was sequenced with immunoSEQ multiplex PCR; TCRdb's copy has only in-frame clones and lacks some. The table shows some 80,000 clones, with 83% occurring only once. V lost 4 bases and J lost 4; bases outside the gene matches: 6. This CDR3 has 14 amino acids. Germline CDR1 MGHDK, CDR2 SYGVNS. This sequence originates from a human donor who had COVID-19. The V gene is TRBV25-1, the J gene TRBJ2-5, with 7 positions matching TRBD2. This specimen consisted of CD4+ T cells from peripheral blood, obtained after recovery from COVID-19. The CDR3 coding sequence is TGTGCCAGCAGTGGGGGGGGGACGGGAGAGACCCAGTACTTC. Translated: CASSGGGTGETQYF.